This TCR beta chain derives from a study of monozygotic twins with inflammatory bowel disease. cDNA for each sample came from eight separate reactions. TCRdb re-called the 5' RACE reads and shows each CDR3 protein once, DNA omitted. In all, the sample yields about 330,000 distinct CDR3 sequences. This CDR3 comprises 15 residues. CDR1 and CDR2 from the germline V gene are MDHEN and SYDVKM. Points from the study as a whole: Healthy co-twins had higher TCRbeta inverse Simpson diversity than their IBD twins.

For this clonotype: Its antigen remains unknown.

This chain connects TRBV28 to TRBJ2-1; TCRdb reports TRBD2, a call that lacks DNA to check it against. The sequenced sample was blood. The sequence was obtained from a human donor with ulcerative colitis or Crohn's disease, or a healthy co-twin of an affected twin (not recorded which). The CDR3 sequence: CASSLVSSGRGEQFF.